This T cell receptor (beta chain) emerged from a study of T cell responses to AZD1222 COVID-19 vaccine. Generated by immunoSEQ multiplex PCR, the TCRdb table keeps only in-frame clones and is missing some. This sample yields under 100,000 clones, of which roughly nine tenths are seen a single time; 5.5% to 9% belongs to the top ten. V trimming: 4 bases; J trimming: 4 bases; junction bases outside the gene matches: 6. This CDR3 spans 14 amino acids. CDR1 and CDR2 from the germline V gene are SGHKS and YYEKEE (reference sequence). Findings and limits, study-wide: Spike-specific TCR breadth and depth both grew after two AZD1222 doses. Epitopes outside B.1.351 and B.1.1.7 mutated regions reportedly drew nearly half of spike TCRs. Among the donors, most were white British and more were female, and clonal diversity was possibly underestimated.

As concerns this clone: What it recognizes is unknown.

This sequence originates from an adult in good health. The chain uses TRBV5-5 and TRBJ2-7, with 9 bases fitting TRBD1. Material: peripheral blood, obtained on day 0 of MenACWY control vaccination. As DNA, the CDR3 is TGTGCCAGCAGCCTGTGGGACAGGGATTACGAGCAGTACTTC. It yields the protein CASSLWDRDYEQYF.